This T cell receptor (beta chain) was documented in a study of blood T cell repertoires in COVID-19. Repertoires were generated with immunoSEQ multiplex PCR, while TCRdb's copy carries only in-frame clones and drops some. This table holds under 75,000 clones, about 83% found once. The V gene lost 5 bases and the J gene lost 4 bases, with 11 bases spanning the gap. The germline V gene has CDR1 LNHDA and CDR2 SQIVND (reference sequence). The length of the CDR3 is 13 residues. This clone was detected once. The sequencing input was peripheral blood. The receptor's source is a human donor in a cohort sampled during active COVID-19. This chain joins TRBV19 and TRBJ1-2, with D perhaps matching TRBD1 (5 bases). The CDR3 nucleotides read TGTGCCAGTAGTCCGTCGGGGGTCTATGGCTACACCTTC. It translates to CASSPSGVYGYTF.